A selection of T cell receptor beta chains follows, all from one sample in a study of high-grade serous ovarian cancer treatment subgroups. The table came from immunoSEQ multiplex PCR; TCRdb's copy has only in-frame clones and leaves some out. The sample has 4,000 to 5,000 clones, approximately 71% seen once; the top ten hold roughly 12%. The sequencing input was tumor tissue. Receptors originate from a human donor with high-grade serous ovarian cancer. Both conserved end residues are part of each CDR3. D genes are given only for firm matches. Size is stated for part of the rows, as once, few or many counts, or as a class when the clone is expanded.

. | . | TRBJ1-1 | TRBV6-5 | TGTGCCAGCAGTACCCGGACAGAGAACACTGAAGCTTTCTTT | CASSTRTENTEAFF
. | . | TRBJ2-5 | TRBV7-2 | TGTGCTAGCAGCATCACAGGATCCCAAGAGACCCAGTACTTC | CASSITGSQETQYF
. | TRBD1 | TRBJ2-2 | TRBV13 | TGTGCCAGCAGCTTGGGGTACCGGGACAGGAGAACCGGGGAGCTGTTTTTT | CASSLGYRDRRTGELFF
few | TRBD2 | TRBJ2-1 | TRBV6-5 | TGTGCCAGCAGTTACGATTCACTAGCGGGGTACAATGAGCAGTTCTTC | CASSYDSLAGYNEQFF
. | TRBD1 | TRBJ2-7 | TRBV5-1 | TGCGCCAGCAGCATAACAGGGGCTATAAACTACGAGCAGTACTTC | CASSITGAINYEQYF
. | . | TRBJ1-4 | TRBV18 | TGTGCCAGCTCACTGAGAGCAACTAATGAAAAACTGTTTTTT | CASSLRATNEKLFF
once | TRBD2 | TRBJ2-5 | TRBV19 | TGTGCCAGTAGTATGGGTGCGGGGGGGCAAGAGACCCAGTACTTC | CASSMGAGGQETQYF
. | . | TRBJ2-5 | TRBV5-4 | TGTGCCAGCAGCAGAGACAAGGAGACCCAGTACTTC | CASSRDKETQYF
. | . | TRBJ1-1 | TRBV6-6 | TGTGCCAGCAGTTTCCCCGGGAACACTGAAGCTTTCTTT | CASSFPGNTEAFF
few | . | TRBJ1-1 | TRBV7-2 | TGTGCCAGCAGCTTAGTCTCCAGGGAGGGGGAAGCTTTCTTT | CASSLVSREGEAFF
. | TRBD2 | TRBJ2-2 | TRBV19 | TGTGCCAGTGGGTTCTCGCGGGGGGGCACCTACACCGGGGAGCTGTTTTTT | CASGFSRGGTYTGELFF
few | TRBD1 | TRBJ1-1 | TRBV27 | TGTGCCAGCAGGCCACAGGGGTCCACTGAAGCTTTCTTT | CASRPQGSTEAFF
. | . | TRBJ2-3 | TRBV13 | TGTGCCAGCAGCCTTACGCCCCGGGGGGCCGGTTGGGGCACAGATACGCAGTATTTT | CASSLTPRGAGWGTDTQYF
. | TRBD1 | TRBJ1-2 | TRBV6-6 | TGTGCCAGCAAGGCAGGGGGTGGATACTATGGCTACACCTTC | CASKAGGGYYGYTF
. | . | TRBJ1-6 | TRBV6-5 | TGTGCCAGCAGTGAAGTGGGGGGGAGTTCACCCCTCCACTTT | CASSEVGGSSPLHF
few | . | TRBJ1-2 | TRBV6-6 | TGTGCCAGCAGTTACTCGTCCCCCGGTGGCTATGGCTACACCTTC | CASSYSSPGGYGYTF
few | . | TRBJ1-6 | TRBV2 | TGTGCCAGCCGGGGCAGGGTGAATTCACCCCTCCACTTT | CASRGRVNSPLHF
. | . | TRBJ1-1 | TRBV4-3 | TGCGCCAGCAGCCAGGAGATCCTAGGTAACACTGAAGCTTTCTTT | CASSQEILGNTEAFF
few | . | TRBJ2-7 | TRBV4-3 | TGCGCCAGCAGCCAAGAGGGCTCGTACGAGCAGTACTTC | CASSQEGSYEQYF
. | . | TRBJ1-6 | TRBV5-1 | TGCGCCAGCAGCTTGGAGTGGGGGCTTTCTGATTCACCCCTCCACTTT | CASSLEWGLSDSPLHF
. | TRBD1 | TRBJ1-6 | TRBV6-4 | TGTGCCAGCAGTCAGGGGGATAATTCACCCCTCCACTTT | CASSQGDNSPLHF
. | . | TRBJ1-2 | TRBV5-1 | TGCGCCAGCAGCTCCCTTTTCCAGGGATCCAATTATAATGGCTACACCTTC | CASSSLFQGSNYNGYTF
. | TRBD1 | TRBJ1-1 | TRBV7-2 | TGTGCCAGCAGCTTAGCCTCACAGGGGGGGACTGAAGCTTTCTTT | CASSLASQGGTEAFF
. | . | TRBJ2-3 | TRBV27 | TGTGCCAGCGGGCACAGGCAAAGCACAGATACGCAGTATTTT | CASGHRQSTDTQYF
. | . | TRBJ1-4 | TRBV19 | TGTGCCAGTAGTATGCTATCCGGCGGTGGCGAAAAACTGTTTTTT | CASSMLSGGGEKLFF
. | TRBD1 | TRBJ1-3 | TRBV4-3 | TGCGCCAGCAGCCAAGCGCCGAAGGGACAGAGAGGAAACACCATATATTTT | CASSQAPKGQRGNTIYF
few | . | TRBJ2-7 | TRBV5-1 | TGCGCCAGCAGCTTGGACTCCGAGGGGGCCTACGAGCAGTACTTC | CASSLDSEGAYEQYF